The entry below describes one TCR beta chain. Using around 10 ml of fresh peripheral blood, PBMCs were prepared. The data stem from a study of T cells in Graves' hyperthyroidism and ophthalmopathy. Template material for amplifying TCR beta CDR3 regions consisted of RNA transcripts. An initial round of RT-PCR targeting the TCR CDR3 relied on the HTBI primer set. TCRdb processed the multiplex PCR reads anew with MiXCR; each CDR3 protein has one entry. The sample contains around 370,000 distinct CDR3 sequences, around 18% of which appear only once. V was clipped by 5 bases and J by 5 bases; unmatched bases: 7. The CDR3 length is 15 residues. Germline-derived CDR1 and CDR2 are SGHTS and YDEGEE.

The chain is built from TRBV5-8 and TRBJ1-4; 9 bases map to TRBD1. The source of this sequence is a man between 18 and 35 years old with Graves' ophthalmopathy. Sequencing was performed on blood. In nucleotides, the CDR3 is TGTGCCAGCAGTTTCCGGGACAGGGCAAATGAAAAACTGTTTTTT. Its translation: CASSFRDRANEKLFF. The variable domain in full, with the rest retrieved from reference TRBV5-8 and TRBJ1-4, is EAGVTQSPTHLIKTRGQQATLRCSPISGHTSVYWYQQALGLGLQFLLWYDEGEERNRGNFPPRFSGRQFPNYSSELNVNALELEDSALYLCASSFRDRANEKLFFGSGTQLSVL.